This record covers a single T cell receptor beta chain. This entry is derived from a study of CD8 T cells in Susac syndrome. The CDR3 contains 13 residues. The V gene's germline CDR1 is SGHVS and CDR2 FNYEAQ. V was cut by 0 bases and J by 6 bases, with 8 bases left in between. RNA amounts of 0.5 to 1 ug underwent reverse transcription with random hexamers. TCRdb processed the immunoSEQ multiplex PCR reads anew with MiXCR; each CDR3 protein has one entry. The repertoire holds just over 150,000 distinct CDR3 sequences, with approximately 94% as singletons. The rearrangement uses TRBV7-6 and TRBJ1-1; TRBD1 might be the D (5 bases). The sequencing sample was made of CD8+ T cells from PBMCs. This TCR was sampled from a human donor with multiple sclerosis. The CDR3 sequence is CASSLATEAEAFF. CDR3 in DNA: TGTGCCAGCAGCTTAGCGACAGAGGCTGAAGCTTTCTTT.